This entry concerns a single TCR beta chain. CDR3 length equals 14 residues. Trimming took 2 bases from V and 7 from J; bases not matched to a gene: 7. Germline V CDR1 and CDR2: MNHNY, SVGAGI (reference sequence). This sample was taken from a study of control samples from healthy donors and cancer patients. Only in-frame clones appear in the TCRdb table, and some are missing; sequencing was by immunoSEQ multiplex PCR. This table holds approximately 170,000 clones, about 94% found once. J is TRBJ2-5 and V is TRBV6-6; 7 bases are shared with TRBD1. The sequence was obtained from a young woman in good health. The sample consisted of blood. This chain's CDR3 is CASSYGQGVGTQYF. The CDR3 DNA reads TGTGCCAGCAGTTACGGGCAGGGGGTTGGGACCCAGTACTTC.